A single sample gave rise to the 17 T cell receptor beta chains below, sequenced in a study of blood T cell repertoires in COVID-19. Profiled with immunoSEQ multiplex PCR; TCRdb holds only in-frame clones, not every one. The sample lists about 110,000 clones, about 82% occurring once. Sequencing was carried out using peripheral blood. The receptor set was obtained from a man older than 75 with COVID-19, enrolled during active disease.

The sample holds one count of this clone. The chain combines TRBV7-9 with TRBJ2-5; D ambiguous. V was pared by 4 bases and J by 0 bases, with 12 bases between. Germline lookup yields CDR1 SEHNR and CDR2 FQNEAQ (reference sequence). CDR3 length: 15 residues. CDR3 nucleotides: TGTGCCAGCAGCTCGTCCTCCGAGAACCAAGAGACCCAGTACTTC. This gives the protein CASSSSSENQETQYF. Combining the CDR3 with reference TRBV7-9 and TRBJ2-5 gives the whole variable domain DTGVSQNPRHKITKRGQNVTFRCDPISEHNRLYWYRQTLGQGPEFLTYFQNEAQLEKSRLLSDRFSAERPKGSFSTLEIQRTEQGDSAMYLCASSSSSENQETQYFGPGTRLLVL.

The CDR3 DNA follows: TGTGCCAGCAGTCTAGGGGGGGGAACTGAAGCTTTCTTT. Residues: CASSLGGGTEAFF. V is TRBV27 and J is TRBJ1-1; possible D gene TRBD1, 6 bases. V lost 5 bases and J lost 5, with 12 bases in between. Germline CDR1 is MNHEY and CDR2 is SMNVEV (reference sequence). This CDR3 is built from 13 residues.

J is TRBJ2-1 and V is TRBV7-3, with D perhaps matching TRBD1 (7 bases). The CDR3 is 16 residues long. V was pared by 4 bases and J by 0 bases, with 13 bases between. Germline lookup yields CDR1 SGHTA and CDR2 FQGTGA. The DNA for the CDR3 is TGTGCCAGCAGCTGGCGACAGGGAGGCTCCTACAATGAGCAGTTCTTC. It is translated as CASSWRQGGSYNEQFF.

This sequence joins TRBV2 and TRBJ2-1; TRBD2 matches 9 bases. V lost 6 bases, J lost 2 bases, and 5 bases stayed unmatched. The CDR3 covers 15 residues. Germline V gene sequence: CDR1 SNHLY, CDR2 FYNNEI. The CDR3 is CASRVSGSPYNEQFF. The CDR3, as DNA: TGTGCCAGCAGGGTTAGCGGGAGCCCCTACAATGAGCAGTTCTTC.

The chain employs TRBV24-1 and TRBJ1-2; 9 bases align to TRBD1. CDR1 is KGHDR, CDR2 SFDVKD, per germline. This CDR3 is built from 14 residues. V lost 7 bases, J lost 8 bases, and 10 bases stayed unmatched. The CDR3 reads CATRRQGGDSGYTF. CDR3 DNA sequence: TGTGCCACCAGAAGACAGGGGGGAGACAGCGGCTACACCTTC.

J is TRBJ1-2 and V is TRBV7-2; D ambiguous. The V gene lost 4 bases and the J gene lost 1 base, with 10 bases spanning the gap. The CDR3 is 14 residues long. CDR1 and CDR2 from the germline V gene are SGHTA and FQGNSA. In DNA, the CDR3 is TGTGCCAGCAGCTCCCAGGAAGTTAACTATGGCTACACCTTC. Encoded protein: CASSSQEVNYGYTF.

The CDR3 loop reads CASSSLATQYF. The CDR3, as DNA: TGTGCCAGCAGTTCCCTAGCGACCCAGTACTTC. This chain connects TRBV6-6 to TRBJ2-5, with D tentatively TRBD2 (5 bases). Germline V gene sequence: CDR1 MNHNY, CDR2 SVGAGI (reference sequence). The CDR3 contains 11 residues. V was trimmed by 4 bases and J by 7 bases, leaving 7 bases between them.

The rearrangement uses TRBV3-1 (or the pseudogene TRBV3-2) and TRBJ2-1; TRBD1 matches at 8 bases. Germline V gives CDR1 LGHDT, CDR2 YNNKEL (reference sequence). V gave up 1 base and J gave up 7 bases; unmatched junction bases: 6. The CDR3 is 15 amino acids. CDR3 in DNA: TGTGCCAGCAGCCAAGTTCCAGGGGGCATGAATGAGCAGTTCTTC. Its translation: CASSQVPGGMNEQFF.

This clone was observed once. The J gene is TRBJ2-7, the V gene TRBV6-2 or TRBV6-3, with D possibly matching TRBD2 (5 bases). There are 13 residues in the CDR3. Deletions cut 4 bases from V and 6 bases from J, with 13 bases between. Germline V lookup: CDR1 MNHEY, CDR2 SVGEGT. The DNA for the CDR3 is TGTGCCAGCAGTTTCATGGAGGCGGGCGAGCAGTACTTC. Translated, it gives CASSFMEAGEQYF.

In this sample, this clone turned up many times. This sample includes further DNA sequences coding for the same CDR3. The J gene is TRBJ1-2, the V gene TRBV5-1; D is undetermined. V lost 0 bases and J 0 bases, leaving 6 bases between the germline ends. Germline values: CDR1 SGHRS, CDR2 YFSETQ. CDR3 length: 14 residues. The CDR3 nucleotides are TGCGCCAGCAGCTTGGAAAGCCCTAACTATGGCTACACCTTC. As protein: CASSLESPNYGYTF. The entire variable domain, with the rest obtained from reference TRBV5-1 and TRBJ1-2, is as follows: KAGVTQTPRYLIKTRGQQVTLSCSPISGHRSVSWYQQTPGQGLQFLFEYFSETQRNKGNFPGRFSGRQFSNSRSEMNVSTLELGDSALYLCASSLESPNYGYTFGSGTRLTVV.

The table lists this clone with a count of one. The genes are TRBV6-1 and TRBJ2-7; TRBD1 matches 7 bases. Trimming removed 0 bases from V and 4 bases from J; junction bases left unmatched: 3. Germline CDR1 and CDR2: MNHNS and SASEGT. The CDR3 extends over 14 amino acids. The CDR3 DNA is TGTGCCAGCAGTGAAGCGGCCAGGGGGTACGAGCAGTACTTC. It yields the protein CASSEAARGYEQYF.

The chain joins TRBV19 to TRBJ2-5; 14 nucleotides match TRBD2. The CDR3 covers 18 residues. Germline V gives CDR1 LNHDA, CDR2 SQIVND (reference sequence). Trimming at V came to 6 bases and at J to 5 bases, leaving 14 bases not matched to a gene. As DNA, the CDR3 is TGTGCCAGTAGACGAACACCGGGACTAGCGGGAGAGTCGGAGACCCAGTACTTC. It is translated as CASRRTPGLAGESETQYF.

The gene calls are TRBV7-9 and TRBJ1-5, with unresolved D. The CDR3 extends over 13 amino acids. The V and J ends lost 2 bases and 5 bases respectively, with 7 bases between them. Per the germline V gene, CDR1 is SEHNR and CDR2 is FQNEAQ (reference sequence). The CDR3 spells CASSLLADQPQHF. The DNA for the CDR3 is TGTGCCAGCAGCTTATTAGCGGATCAGCCCCAGCATTTT.

V is TRBV19 and J is TRBJ2-3, with TRBD2 identical over 15 bases. CDR3 length: 16 amino acids. The germline gives CDR1 LNHDA, CDR2 SQIVND (reference sequence). The V segment lost 6 bases and the J segment 5 bases; nucleotides outside the gene matches: 6. The CDR3 region has the DNA TGTGCCAGTAGGACCTGGACTAGCGGGAGGGAAGATACGCAGTATTTT. Residues: CASRTWTSGREDTQYF.

The chain joins TRBV18 to TRBJ1-1, with D hard to call. The CDR3 is 17 amino acids. Germline assignment: CDR1 KGHSH and CDR2 LQKENI. V lost 2 bases, J lost 0 bases, and 16 bases lay in between. In DNA, the CDR3 is TGTGCCAGCTCACCAATCGTAGGCGGAATCATGAACACTGAAGCTTTCTTT. Residues: CASSPIVGGIMNTEAFF.

V gene TRBV6-5 combines with J gene TRBJ1-4; D not resolved. The germline gives CDR1 MNHEY, CDR2 SVGAGI. The ends were cut back, 4 bases at V and 3 bases at J, with 12 bases in the middle. There are 15 residues in the CDR3. This CDR3 is CASSSGVRANEKLFF. The CDR3 nucleotides are TGTGCCAGCAGTTCCGGGGTGCGGGCTAATGAAAAACTGTTTTTT.

This rearrangement joins TRBV28 to TRBJ1-2; no clear D. V was shortened by 2 bases and J by 4 bases, with 14 bases between the two germline ends. The germline V gene encodes CDR1 MDHEN and CDR2 SYDVKM. This CDR3 has 15 amino acids. The CDR3 here is CASSLLRPRFYGYTF. Here the CDR3 DNA reads TGTGCCAGCAGTTTACTGCGGCCCCGATTCTATGGCTACACCTTC.